The entry below gives a single TCR beta chain sequence along with its context. Its antigen is as yet unknown. This sample stems from a study of cytomegalovirus exposure and HLA in healthy donors. General study points: An apparent linkage of common viral pathogens to several of the most significant clusters emerged in a later analysis. In a later analysis, a genetic analysis reported fewer productive-TCR N-insertions in an Asian-associated ancestry cluster than the cohort average.

The study ran its PCR with 60 Vbeta and 13 Jbeta primers. The table came from immunoSEQ multiplex PCR; TCRdb's copy has only in-frame clones and leaves some out. The data hold more than 95,000 clones, with roughly 70% observed a single time. The CDR3 sequence is 15 residues long. Germline V gives CDR1 SGHNT, CDR2 YENEEA. Trimming stripped 2 bases from V and 4 bases from J, with 11 bases between. The chain joins TRBV11-3 to TRBJ2-2; D may be TRBD1 (5 bases). Specimen: PBMCs. This sequence was found in a man younger than 45 in good health and CMV-seronegative. The CDR3 DNA reads TGTGCCAGCAGCTTAAGGGGCCCGGTCACCGGGGAGCTGTTTTTT. It encodes CASSLRGPVTGELFF.